This passage covers 7 T cell receptor beta chains from one sample sequenced in a study of cytomegalovirus exposure and HLA in healthy donors. The PCR had 60 Vbeta and 13 Jbeta primers. The protocol was immunoSEQ multiplex PCR, while the TCRdb copy is restricted to in-frame clones and leaves out a portion. The sample holds 150,000 to 200,000 clones, around 80% seen once. Sequencing used PBMCs. The receptor source for this set is a woman in her 50s in good health and CMV-seropositive.

There are a few counts of this clone. The rearrangement joins TRBV7-9 to TRBJ2-7; D is unresolved. Germline lookup yields CDR1 SEHNR and CDR2 FQNEAQ (reference sequence). V was cut by 1 base and J by 0 bases, with 4 bases left in between. The CDR3 spans 13 residues. CDR3 sequence (DNA): TGTGCCAGCAGCTTAGGAGCCTCCTACGAGCAGTACTTC. It encodes CASSLGASYEQYF.

The CDR3 loop reads CASSLRVNQPQHF. The CDR3 DNA reads TGTGCCAGCAGTTTGCGAGTCAATCAGCCCCAGCATTTT. V usage is TRBV27 and J usage is TRBJ1-5; D unclear. V was trimmed by 3 bases and J by 3 bases, leaving 6 bases between them. The CDR3 is 13 amino acids. Germline V lookup: CDR1 MNHEY, CDR2 SMNVEV (reference sequence).

J is TRBJ2-2 and V is TRBV19; 7 nucleotides align to TRBD1. Germline-derived CDR1 and CDR2 are LNHDA and SQIVND (reference sequence). V shed 0 bases, J shed 0 bases, and the junction held 4 bases outside the gene matches. The CDR3 covers 17 residues. DNA of the CDR3: TGTGCCAGTAGTATAGATCTTACAGGGGCGAACACCGGGGAGCTGTTTTTT. Protein sequence: CASSIDLTGANTGELFF.

V usage is TRBV14 and J usage is TRBJ2-5, with 10 bases lining up with TRBD1. The tail of the sequence fits TRBJ2-7 better, so the J call may be wrong. This CDR3 region has 15 residues. Germline loops: CDR1 SGHDN, CDR2 FVKESK. The CDR3 spells CASSQIGDRGDEQYF. For the CDR3, the DNA is TGTGCCAGCAGCCAAATTGGGGACAGGGGAGACGAGCAGTACTTC.

The V call is TRBV7-9, the J call TRBJ1-1, with no clear D. V was clipped by 4 bases and J by 4 bases, with 7 bases between them. The CDR3 extends over 12 amino acids. Per germline, CDR1 SEHNR and CDR2 FQNEAQ (reference sequence). The CDR3: CASSSWLTEAFF. DNA for the CDR3: TGTGCCAGCAGCTCCTGGCTCACTGAAGCTTTCTTT.

The table lists this clone with a count of one. This chain uses TRBV7-9 with TRBJ2-2; D is unresolved. This CDR3 is 15 amino acids long. V was shortened by 5 bases and J by 1 base, with 11 bases between the two germline ends. CDR1 and CDR2 (germline): SEHNR, FQNEAQ (reference sequence). CDR3 amino acids: CASSQTSLNTGELFF. CDR3 coding DNA: TGTGCCAGCAGCCAGACTTCTCTGAACACCGGGGAGCTGTTTTTT.

The J gene is TRBJ2-3, the V gene TRBV2; D remains ambiguous. The V and J ends lost 6 bases and 1 base respectively, with 8 bases between them. The V gene's germline CDR1 is SNHLY and CDR2 FYNNEI. The CDR3 consists of 13 residues. As DNA, the CDR3 is TGTGCCAGCAGCTTTAGCCGCACAGATACGCAGTATTTT. Its translation is CASSFSRTDTQYF.